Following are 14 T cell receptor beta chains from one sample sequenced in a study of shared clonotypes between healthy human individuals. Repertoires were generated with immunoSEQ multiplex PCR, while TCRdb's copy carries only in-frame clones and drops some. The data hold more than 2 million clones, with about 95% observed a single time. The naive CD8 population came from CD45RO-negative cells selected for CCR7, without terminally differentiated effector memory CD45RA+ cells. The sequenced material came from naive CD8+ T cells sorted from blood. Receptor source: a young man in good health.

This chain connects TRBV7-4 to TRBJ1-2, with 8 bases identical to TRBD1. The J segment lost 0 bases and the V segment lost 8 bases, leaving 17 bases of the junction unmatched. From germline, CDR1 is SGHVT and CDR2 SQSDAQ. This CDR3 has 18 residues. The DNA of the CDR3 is TGTGCCAGCGCGTCCCCCCAGGGGGCGGGAATTCCTAACTATGGCTACACCTTC. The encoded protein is CASASPQGAGIPNYGYTF.

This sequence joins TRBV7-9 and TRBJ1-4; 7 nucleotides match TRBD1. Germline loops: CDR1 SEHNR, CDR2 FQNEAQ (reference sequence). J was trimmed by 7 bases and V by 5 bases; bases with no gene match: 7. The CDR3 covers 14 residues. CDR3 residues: CASSLQGRTEKLFF. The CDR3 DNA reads TGTGCCAGCAGCCTACAGGGGCGTACTGAAAAACTGTTTTTT.

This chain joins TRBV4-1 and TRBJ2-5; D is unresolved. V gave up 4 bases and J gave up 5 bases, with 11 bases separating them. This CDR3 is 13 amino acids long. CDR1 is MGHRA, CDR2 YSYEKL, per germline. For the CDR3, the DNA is TGCGCCAGCAGCCCAGACATGGAGGAGACCCAGTACTTC. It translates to CASSPDMEETQYF.

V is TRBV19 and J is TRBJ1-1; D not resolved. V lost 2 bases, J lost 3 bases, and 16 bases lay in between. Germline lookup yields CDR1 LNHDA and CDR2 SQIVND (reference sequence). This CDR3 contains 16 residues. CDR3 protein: CASSILTGPGDTEAFF. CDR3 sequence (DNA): TGTGCCAGTAGTATACTGACGGGCCCCGGGGACACTGAAGCTTTCTTT.

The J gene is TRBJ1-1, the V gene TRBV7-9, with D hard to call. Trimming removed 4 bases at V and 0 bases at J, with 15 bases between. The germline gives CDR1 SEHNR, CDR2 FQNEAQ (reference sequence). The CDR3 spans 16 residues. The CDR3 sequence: CASSSPGVKVNTEAFF. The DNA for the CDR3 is TGTGCCAGCAGCTCGCCTGGAGTCAAGGTGAACACTGAAGCTTTCTTT.

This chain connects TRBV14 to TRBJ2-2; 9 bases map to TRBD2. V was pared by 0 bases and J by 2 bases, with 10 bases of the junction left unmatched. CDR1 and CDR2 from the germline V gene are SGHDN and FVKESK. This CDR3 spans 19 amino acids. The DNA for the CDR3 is TGTGCCAGCAGCCAAGATCCCCGGCTAGCGGGGAATAACACCGGGGAGCTGTTTTTT. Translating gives CASSQDPRLAGNNTGELFF.

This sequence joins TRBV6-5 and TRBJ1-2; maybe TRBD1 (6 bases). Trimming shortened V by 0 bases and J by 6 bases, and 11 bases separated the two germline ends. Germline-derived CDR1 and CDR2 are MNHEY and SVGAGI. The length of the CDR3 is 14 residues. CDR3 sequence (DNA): TGTGCCAGCAGTTACTCACAGGGAAGTAATGGCTACACCTTC. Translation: CASSYSQGSNGYTF.

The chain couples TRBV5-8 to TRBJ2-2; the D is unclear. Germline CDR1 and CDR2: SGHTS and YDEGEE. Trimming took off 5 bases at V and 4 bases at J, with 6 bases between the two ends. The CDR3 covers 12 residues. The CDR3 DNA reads TGTGCCAGCAGGGTTCTCACCGGGGAGCTGTTTTTT. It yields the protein CASRVLTGELFF.

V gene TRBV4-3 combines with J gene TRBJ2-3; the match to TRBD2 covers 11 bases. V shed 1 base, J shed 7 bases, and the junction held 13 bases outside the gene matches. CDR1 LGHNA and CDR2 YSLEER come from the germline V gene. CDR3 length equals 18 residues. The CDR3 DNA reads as TGCGCCAGCAGCCAAGCAGGTCTCGGCCTAGCGGGAGGATATACGCAGTATTTT. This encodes CASSQAGLGLAGGYTQYF.

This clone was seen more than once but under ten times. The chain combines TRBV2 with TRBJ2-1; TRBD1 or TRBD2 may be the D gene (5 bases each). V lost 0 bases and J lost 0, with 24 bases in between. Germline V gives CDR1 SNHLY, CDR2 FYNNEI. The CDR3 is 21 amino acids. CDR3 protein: CASSEALGTTKTRNSYNEQFF. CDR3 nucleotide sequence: TGTGCCAGCAGTGAAGCGTTGGGGACGACGAAGACCAGAAACTCCTACAATGAGCAGTTCTTC.

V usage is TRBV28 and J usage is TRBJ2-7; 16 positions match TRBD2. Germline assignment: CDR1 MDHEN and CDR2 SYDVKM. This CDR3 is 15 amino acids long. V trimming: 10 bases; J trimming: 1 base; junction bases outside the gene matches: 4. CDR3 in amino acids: CATGLAGGPSYEQYF. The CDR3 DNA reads TGTGCCACGGGACTAGCGGGGGGGCCTTCCTACGAGCAGTACTTC.

The CDR3 reads CASTVGSSNQPQHF. In nucleotides, the CDR3 is TGTGCCAGCACCGTCGGCTCCTCCAATCAGCCCCAGCATTTT. J is TRBJ1-5 and V is TRBV7-4; D remains ambiguous. CDR3 length equals 14 residues. Trimming stripped 7 bases from V and 3 bases from J, with 13 bases between. Germline loops: CDR1 SGHVT, CDR2 SQSDAQ.

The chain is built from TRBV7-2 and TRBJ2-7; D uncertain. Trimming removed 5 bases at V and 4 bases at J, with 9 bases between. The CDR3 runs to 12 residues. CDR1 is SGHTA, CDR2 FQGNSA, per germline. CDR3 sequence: CASSHNSYEQYF. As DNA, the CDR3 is TGTGCCAGCAGCCATAACAGTTACGAGCAGTACTTC.

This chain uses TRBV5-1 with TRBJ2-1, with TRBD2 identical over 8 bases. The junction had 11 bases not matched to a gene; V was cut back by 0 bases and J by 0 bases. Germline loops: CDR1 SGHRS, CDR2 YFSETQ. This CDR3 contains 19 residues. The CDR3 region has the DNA TGCGCCAGCAGCTTGGTTCCCGGGGGGGCCGAAAGCTCCTACAATGAGCAGTTCTTC. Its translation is CASSLVPGGAESSYNEQFF.